The rows below give T cell receptor beta chains drawn from one sample of a study of Ad26.COV2.S vaccination and SARS-CoV-2 variants. Here immunoSEQ multiplex PCR was the method, and the copy in TCRdb shows in-frame clones only, minus some. The top ten clones hold approximately 12% of a sample with some 250,000 clones, over 75% of them seen once. Here the sequenced sample was peripheral blood, taken in a trial of Ad26.COV2.S vaccine versus placebo. The receptor source for this set is a person between 18 and 59 years old who received the Ad26.COV2.S COVID-19 vaccine or a placebo. Each CDR3 is given with its conserved first and last residue. The D gene is left open where the match is weak. Size is omitted from some rows. Given values are once, few, many or a class for expanded clones.

D	size	length	V	J	DNA	CDR3
TRBD1	-	13	TRBV28	TRBJ1-6	TGTGCCAGCCCCCGGGACAGCCACTTCACCCTCCACTTT	CASPRDSHFTLHF
-	-	11	TRBV24-1	TRBJ2-7	TGTGCCACCAGTGATTTCGGCGAGCAGTACTTC	CATSDFGEQYF
TRBD1	-	15	TRBV11-2	TRBJ2-1	TGTGCCAGCAGCGCATCGACAGGGGGCTACAATGAGCAGTTCTTC	CASSASTGGYNEQFF
TRBD1	once	16	TRBV4-2	TRBJ2-7	TGTGCCAGCAGCCCCGCCTCCGGGACAGGCCCCTACGAGCAGTACTTC	CASSPASGTGPYEQYF
TRBD2	-	16	TRBV6-5	TRBJ2-6	TGTGCCAGCAGTTCCCCGGGGGGTACTGGGGCCAACGTCCTGACTTTC	CASSSPGGTGANVLTF
-	-	15	TRBV5-5	TRBJ1-2	TGTGCCAGCAGCCCCTCACTGGGCAGAAGAGATGGCTACACCTTC	CASSPSLGRRDGYTF
TRBD2	-	13	TRBV5-4	TRBJ2-5	TGTGCCAGCAGACTAGCGGGAAAAGAGACCCAGTACTTC	CASRLAGKETQYF
-	-	14	TRBV6-4	TRBJ1-1	TGTGCCAGCAGTGCCCTGGGGGGGAACACTGAAGCTTTCTTT	CASSALGGNTEAFF
-	-	13	TRBV7-8	TRBJ2-6	TGTGCCAGCGCACCTTTTCGGGCCAACGTCCTGACTTTC	CASAPFRANVLTF
-	-	19	TRBV7-2	TRBJ1-6	TGTGCCAGCAGCTTAGTTGGGGGTCGGGGCCTCGCGCTTAATTCACCCCTCCACTTT	CASSLVGGRGLALNSPLHF
-	-	15	TRBV4-3	TRBJ2-3	TGCGCCAGCAGCCTGTCGGGACTCTCCACAGATACGCAGTATTTT	CASSLSGLSTDTQYF
-	-	18	TRBV11-2	TRBJ1-5	TGTGCCAGCAGCTTAGATGGCGGGGGGAGCCTAAGCAATCAGCCCCAGCATTTT	CASSLDGGGSLSNQPQHF
-	-	14	TRBV2	TRBJ1-4	TGTGCCAGCATTTTCTCAGGGGAAAATGAAAAACTGTTTTTT	CASIFSGENEKLFF
TRBD1	-	13	TRBV11-2	TRBJ1-5	TGTGCCAGCAGTCAGGACAGGGCTCAGCCCCAGCATTTT	CASSQDRAQPQHF
-	-	15	TRBV4-1	TRBJ2-7	TGCGCCAGCAGCCAAGTGGCCACAAATTCTTACGAGCAGTACTTC	CASSQVATNSYEQYF
-	-	15	TRBV11-1	TRBJ2-5	TGTGCCAGCAGCGGGAGGACAGGCGGCCGAGAGACCCAGTACTTC	CASSGRTGGRETQYF
TRBD1	-	16	TRBV5-1	TRBJ1-2	TGCGCCAGCAGCTTGGGAGGGGGCGCGTTTAACTATGGCTACACCTTC	CASSLGGGAFNYGYTF
-	few	11	TRBV7-2	TRBJ2-3	TGTGCCAGCAGCTTAGAGGATACGCAGTATTTT	CASSLEDTQYF
-	-	14	TRBV7-9	TRBJ1-1	TGTGCCAGCAGCTTAGAGGGGCTCGGAACTGAAGCTTTCTTT	CASSLEGLGTEAFF
-	many	14	TRBV6-4	TRBJ1-1	TGTGCCAGCAGTGCATCGGGAAGCGGTACTGAAGCTTTCTTT	CASSASGSGTEAFF
-	-	15	TRBV28	TRBJ2-7	TGTGCCAGCAACCCCGTGAGGGGGATTTCCTACGAGCAGTACTTC	CASNPVRGISYEQYF
-	-	12	TRBV18	TRBJ2-7	TGTGCCAGCTCACCGACAAGCTACGAGCAGTACTTC	CASSPTSYEQYF
-	-	13	TRBV27	TRBJ2-7	TGTGCCAGCAGTGCTGGCGGCTCCTACGAGCAGTACTTC	CASSAGGSYEQYF
TRBD2	-	16	TRBV28	TRBJ2-5	TGTGCCAGCAAGAGTGGTAGCTCGGGGGGCCAAGAGACCCAGTACTTC	CASKSGSSGGQETQYF
-	once	13	TRBV7-8	TRBJ2-7	TGTGCCAGCAGCCCATTTGGGGCGGGCGAGCAGTACTTC	CASSPFGAGEQYF
-	-	19	TRBV23-1	TRBJ2-7	TGCGCCAGCAGTCAATCGCAAAAGGAAAAAATACCACACCTGTACGAGCAGTACTTC	CASSQSQKEKIPHLYEQYF
TRBD1	-	15	TRBV19	TRBJ1-5	TGTGCCAGTAGTTCTTCCGGGACAGTCAATCAGCCCCAGCATTTT	CASSSSGTVNQPQHF
-	once	11	TRBV13	TRBJ2-7	TGTGCCAGCAGCTCTAGCTACGAGCAGTACTTC	CASSSSYEQYF
-	-	13	TRBV19	TRBJ2-1	TGTGCCAGTAGCCCTATAGGAGGAAATGAGCAGTTCTTC	CASSPIGGNEQFF
TRBD2	-	17	TRBV7-3	TRBJ2-3	TGTGCCAGCAGCCCAAATAGTCTAGCGGGGGGGTCAGATACGCAGTATTTT	CASSPNSLAGGSDTQYF
TRBD2	-	13	TRBV12-3/TRBV12-4	TRBJ2-1	TGTGCGGGGGGGAGAGCCTCCTACAATGAGCAGTTCTTC	CAGGRASYNEQFF
-	-	13	TRBV7-2	TRBJ2-2	TGTGCCAGCAGCCGCCGGTCAGCCGGGGAGCTGTTTTTT	CASSRRSAGELFF
-	-	14	TRBV7-2	TRBJ1-3	TGTGCCAGCAGCTTAGTAGGCTCTGGAAACACCATATATTTT	CASSLVGSGNTIYF
-	-	15	TRBV6-5	TRBJ2-1	TGTGCCAGCAGCTTGACGCTCCTCTCCTACAATGAGCAGTTCTTC	CASSLTLLSYNEQFF
-	-	12	TRBV28	TRBJ1-3	TGTGCCAGCTCGACAGTTGGAAACACCATATATTTT	CASSTVGNTIYF
-	-	16	TRBV18	TRBJ2-1	TGTGCCAGCTCACCAAGGCGGGGACCCTCCTACAATGAGCAGTTCTTC	CASSPRRGPSYNEQFF
TRBD1	-	17	TRBV24-1	TRBJ2-1	TGTGCCACCAGTGATACCTCCGGGACAGGGGCCTACAATGAGCAGTTCTTC	CATSDTSGTGAYNEQFF
-	few	14	TRBV7-3	TRBJ2-2	TGTGCCAGCAGCCCTTCGAAATTATCCGGGGAGCTGTTTTTT	CASSPSKLSGELFF
-	-	15	TRBV7-9	TRBJ1-1	TGTGCCAGCAGCCCCGCCACGGGGTGGGACACTGAAGCTTTCTTT	CASSPATGWDTEAFF